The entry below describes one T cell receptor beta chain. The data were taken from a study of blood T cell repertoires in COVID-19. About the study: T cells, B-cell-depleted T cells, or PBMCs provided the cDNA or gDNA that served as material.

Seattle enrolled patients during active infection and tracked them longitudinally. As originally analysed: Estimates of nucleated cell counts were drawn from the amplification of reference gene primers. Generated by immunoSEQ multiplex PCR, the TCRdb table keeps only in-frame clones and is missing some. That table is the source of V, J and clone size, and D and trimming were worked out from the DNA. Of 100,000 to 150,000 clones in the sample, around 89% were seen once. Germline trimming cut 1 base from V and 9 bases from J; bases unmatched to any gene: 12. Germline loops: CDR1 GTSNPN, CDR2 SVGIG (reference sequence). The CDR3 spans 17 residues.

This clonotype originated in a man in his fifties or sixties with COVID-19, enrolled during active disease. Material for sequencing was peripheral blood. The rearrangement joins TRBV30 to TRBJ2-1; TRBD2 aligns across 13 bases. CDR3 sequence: CAWSDQLLAGGLAEQFF. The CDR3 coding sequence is TGTGCCTGGAGTGACCAACTACTAGCGGGGGGGTTGGCTGAGCAGTTCTTC.